One and the same sample provided the 26 T cell receptor beta chains below, sequenced in a study of T cells expressing NK-cell markers. TCRdb re-called the 5' RACE reads and gives one entry per CDR3 protein, without DNA. The repertoire shows just under 150,000 distinct CDR3 sequences; the top ten hold roughly 12%. What was sequenced was blood T cells: a sorted CD56 or NKG2C T cell subset, CD4+ or CD8+ T cells, or bulk PBMC T cells (not recorded which). These receptors all stem from a man aged 18 to 30 in good health.

The V and J genes are TRBV7-9 and TRBJ1-4. The CDR3 runs to 12 residues. Germline CDR1 SEHNR, CDR2 FQNEAQ (reference sequence). CDR3 residues: CASSPTNEKLFF.

The V gene is TRBV29-1, the J gene TRBJ1-1; TCRdb returns TRBD1, unconfirmable since there is no DNA. CDR3 length: 13 residues. Per germline, CDR1 SQVTM and CDR2 ANQGSEA. This chain's CDR3 is CSPTGGMNTEAFF.

The chain carries TRBV19 and TRBJ1-6; TCRdb proposes TRBD1, but this gene call is untestable without DNA. Per the germline V gene, CDR1 is LNHDA and CDR2 is SQIVND (reference sequence). This CDR3 has 15 residues. This chain's CDR3 is CASSPSVADNSPLHF.

The chain employs TRBV2 and TRBJ1-1. The length of the CDR3 is 14 residues. Looked up from germline, CDR1 is SNHLY and CDR2 is FYNNEI. The CDR3 reads CASTAWPIGTEAFF.

The chain couples TRBV12-3 or TRBV12-4 to TRBJ2-4; as DNA is missing, the TRBD1 call by TCRdb cannot be tested. The CDR3 extends over 11 amino acids. The CDR3 spells CASSQGNIQYF.

The J gene is TRBJ2-1, the V gene TRBV11-2; checking the TCRdb D call of TRBD1 is not possible without DNA. CDR1 and CDR2 (germline): SGHAT, FQNNGV. CDR3 length: 12 residues. CDR3 sequence: CASSLVGQEQFF. Using reference TRBV11-2 and TRBJ2-1 for the parts outside the CDR3, the full variable domain is EAGVAQSPRYKIIEKRQSVAFWCNPISGHATLYWYQQILGQGPKLLIQFQNNGVVDDSQLPKDRFSAERLKGVDSTLKIQPAKLEDSAVYLCASSLVGQEQFFGPGTRLTVL.

The V call is TRBV7-2, the J call TRBJ2-3. This CDR3 region has 15 residues. Germline V gives CDR1 SGHTA, CDR2 FQGNSA. CDR3 sequence: CASSFSTASTDTQYF.

This rearrangement joins TRBV12-3 or TRBV12-4 to TRBJ2-3; without DNA, the TCRdb call of TRBD2 cannot be checked. The CDR3 has 18 residues. Here the CDR3 reads CASSSSATGTSELDTQYF.

The V and J genes are TRBV7-2 and TRBJ2-5; TCRdb proposes TRBD1, but this gene call is untestable without DNA. Per germline, CDR1 SGHTA and CDR2 FQGNSA. CDR3 size: 17 residues. The CDR3 region is CASSLGDDRGLQETQYF.

The V call is TRBV4-3, the J call TRBJ2-2; the TRBD1 assignment by TCRdb is unverifiable without DNA. Germline loops: CDR1 LGHNA, CDR2 YSLEER. The CDR3 totals 15 residues. CDR3 region: CASSQGTGDTGELFF.

The chain carries TRBV6-2 or TRBV6-3 and TRBJ2-7; TCRdb's D call of TRBD1 is untestable without DNA. The CDR3 consists of 12 residues. The V gene's germline CDR1 is MNHEY and CDR2 SVGEGT. The CDR3 spells CASSPGTGEQYF.

This rearrangement joins TRBV7-2 to TRBJ2-3; the D gene TCRdb calls, TRBD1, cannot be checked with no DNA. The CDR3 extends over 14 amino acids. Germline V CDR1 and CDR2: SGHTA, FQGNSA. The CDR3 loop reads CASSPPHQPDTQYF.

CDR3 in amino acids: CSVPVGGVDTQYF. The chain carries TRBV29-1 and TRBJ2-3; the TCRdb call, TRBD2, lacks DNA for checking. CDR3 length: 13 amino acids. The germline gives CDR1 SQVTM, CDR2 ANQGSEA.

The chain employs TRBV30 and TRBJ1-2; the D call from TCRdb, TRBD1, cannot be confirmed without DNA. The CDR3 has 14 residues. Germline lookup yields CDR1 GTSNPN and CDR2 SVGIG (reference sequence). The CDR3 region is CAWSAPDTYYGYTF. Full variable domain (outside the CDR3, taken from reference TRBV30 and TRBJ1-2): SQTIHQWPATLVQPVGSPLSLECTVEGTSNPNLYWYRQAAGRGLQLLFYSVGIGQISSEVPQNLSASRPQDRQFILSSKKLLLSDSGFYLCAWSAPDTYYGYTFGSGTRLTVV.

The V call is TRBV24-1, the J call TRBJ2-1. Germline values: CDR1 KGHDR, CDR2 SFDVKD. The CDR3 runs to 13 residues. CDR3 region: CATSYGLLDEQFF.

This rearrangement joins TRBV29-1 to TRBJ2-7; the TCRdb D gene call, TRBD2, has no DNA to confirm it. Germline assignment: CDR1 SQVTM and CDR2 ANQGSEA. The CDR3 loop spans 14 amino acids. The CDR3 spells CSVLPGLVVDEQYF.

The rearrangement links TRBV20-1 to TRBJ2-1. This CDR3 spans 14 amino acids. Germline V gene sequence: CDR1 DFQATT, CDR2 SNEGSKA (reference sequence). The CDR3 sequence is CSATDGSSYNEQFF.

This chain joins TRBV7-8 and TRBJ2-5; TCRdb reports TRBD1, a call that lacks DNA to check it against. The CDR3 is 15 residues long. Germline assignment: CDR1 SGHVS and CDR2 FQNEAQ. The CDR3 here is CASSLEGGGTETQYF.

CDR3 loop: CASSRAVYEQYF. The chain carries TRBV3-1 and TRBJ2-7. CDR1 and CDR2 (germline): LGHDT, YNNKEL (reference sequence). The CDR3 is made up of 12 amino acids.

This chain connects TRBV5-4 to TRBJ2-1. This CDR3 comprises 13 residues. CDR1 is SGHNT and CDR2 is YYREEE in the germline V gene (reference sequence). This CDR3 reads CASSLSLSNEQFF.

CDR3 loop: CASSRSGTSGRDNEQFF. The chain joins TRBV18 to TRBJ2-1; TCRdb names TRBD2, which stays unverified in the absence of DNA. The CDR3 runs to 17 residues. Germline CDR1 and CDR2: KGHSH and LQKENI.

The chain combines TRBV12-3 or TRBV12-4 with TRBJ1-4; there is no DNA to check the TCRdb D call of TRBD1. The CDR3 contains 14 residues. CDR3 sequence reads: CASSLGQRGEKLFF.

The genes are TRBV6-5 and TRBJ1-2. Per the germline V gene, CDR1 is MNHEY and CDR2 is SVGAGI. This CDR3 spans 13 amino acids. The CDR3 region is CASSYSDGYGYTF.

This sequence joins TRBV5-1 and TRBJ2-1; checking the TCRdb D call of TRBD1 is not possible without DNA. The germline CDR1 and CDR2 sequences are SGHRS and YFSETQ. CDR3 size: 15 residues. CDR3 sequence: CASSPDRPEVNEQFF.

The chain carries TRBV7-3 and TRBJ2-2. This CDR3 comprises 14 residues. Germline CDR1 is SGHTA and CDR2 is FQGTGA. This CDR3 is CASSQTVNTGELFF.

V usage is TRBV7-8 and J usage is TRBJ1-2; the D call of TRBD1 rests on TCRdb alone, since no DNA is present to check it. The CDR3 runs to 17 residues. Germline CDR1 SGHVS, CDR2 FQNEAQ. CDR3 in amino acids: CASSLERNDSPLWGYTF.